What follows are 28 T cell receptor beta chains derived from one specimen sequenced in a study of T cells in Graves' hyperthyroidism and ophthalmopathy. TCR beta CDR3 region amplification was performed from RNA transcripts. The HTBI primer set was used in a first-round RT-PCR of the TCR CDR3. TCRdb itself ran the multiplex PCR reads through MiXCR, one entry per CDR3 protein. In the table there are 300,000 to 450,000 distinct CDR3 sequences, approximately 15% of which are singletons. The sequencing sample was made of blood. These receptors were collected from a young woman with Graves' hyperthyroidism.

This clonotype came up a few times. The V and J genes are TRBV20-1 and TRBJ1-1; D is perhaps TRBD1 (6 bases). This CDR3 contains 15 residues. Germline V gene sequence: CDR1 DFQATT, CDR2 SNEGSKA (reference sequence). V lost 3 bases and J lost 4, with 18 bases in between. The CDR3 region is CSASWTEQGGTEAFF. DNA of the CDR3: TGCAGTGCTAGTTGGACAGAGCAAGGGGGCACTGAAGCTTTCTTT.

This clonotype was seen more than once but under ten times. The chain combines TRBV18 with TRBJ2-3, with 7 bases that match TRBD1. The J segment lost 1 base and the V segment lost 2 bases, leaving 6 bases of the junction unmatched. Germline loops: CDR1 KGHSH, CDR2 LQKENI. There are 16 residues in the CDR3. CDR3 in DNA: TGTGCCAGCTCACCAGGGCAGGGGGTCGGCACAGATACGCAGTATTTT. Amino acids: CASSPGQGVGTDTQYF.

This clonotype came up once. The chain joins TRBV5-1 to TRBJ2-5; TRBD1 is a possible D gene (5 bases). Deletions cut 0 bases from V and 3 bases from J, with 9 bases between. Germline assignment: CDR1 SGHRS and CDR2 YFSETQ. This CDR3 comprises 14 residues. CDR3 sequence (DNA): TGCGCCAGCAGCTTGGTAGGGGTTGAAGAGACCCAGTACTTC. It translates to CASSLVGVEETQYF.

This clonotype appeared many times. The CDR3 bases are TGTGCCAGCAGTTATACTAGACAGGGTGCCCTCACCCTCCACTTT. This encodes CASSYTRQGALTLHF. This chain joins TRBV6-1 and TRBJ1-6; 7 bases map to TRBD1. V lost 5 bases, J lost 14 bases, and 15 bases stayed unmatched. Per the germline V gene, CDR1 is MNHNS and CDR2 is SASEGT. The CDR3 consists of 15 residues.

In its sample, this clonotype was seen a few times. The J gene is TRBJ2-1, the V gene TRBV2; D is undetermined. The V and J ends lost 1 base and 8 bases respectively, with 9 bases between them. The germline V gene encodes CDR1 SNHLY and CDR2 FYNNEI. The CDR3 length is 13 residues. Here the CDR3 DNA reads TGTGCCAGCAGTGAAGTCAGGTTAGATGAGCAGTTCTTC. Protein: CASSEVRLDEQFF.

This sequence joins TRBV14 and TRBJ2-2; tentatively, D is TRBD2 (5 bases). With 3 bases removed from V and 11 bases from J, the gap between germline ends came to 7 bases. The CDR3 has 11 amino acids. CDR1 is SGHDN, CDR2 FVKESK, per germline. This CDR3 is CASSQRTELFF. Written as DNA, the CDR3 is TGTGCCAGCAGCCAGCGGACTGAGCTGTTTTTT. Variable domain in full (rest from reference TRBV14 and TRBJ2-2): EAGVTQFPSHSVIEKGQTVTLRCDPISGHDNLYWYRRVMGKEIKFLLHFVKESKQDESGMPNNRFLAERTGGTYSTLKVQPAELEDSGVYFCASSQRTELFFGEGSRLTVL.

This clonotype was recorded many times. DNA for the CDR3: TGTGCCAGCAGCCAAGATTGGCCGGGCGGCACAGATACGCAGTATTTT. It codes for CASSQDWPGGTDTQYF. V usage is TRBV3-1 and J usage is TRBJ2-3; no clear D. V lost 0 bases, J lost 1 base, and 11 bases lay in between. The CDR3 totals 16 residues. CDR1 LGHDT and CDR2 YNNKEL come from the germline V gene (reference sequence).

The chain has TRBV10-3 and TRBJ2-5; tentative D call: TRBD2 (5 bases). The length of the CDR3 is 14 residues. V lost 9 bases to trimming and J lost 2 bases, with 16 bases between them. Germline CDR1 reads ENHRY; CDR2 reads SYGVKD. CDR3 bases: TGTGCCATAAGCTCCGGGGATAGGCAAGAGACCCAGTACTTC. It encodes CAISSGDRQETQYF.

The chain recombines TRBV4-1 with TRBJ2-5; the match to TRBD2 covers 7 bases. The CDR3 is made up of 15 amino acids. V trimming: 4 bases; J trimming: 4 bases; junction bases outside the gene matches: 9. CDR1 and CDR2 from the germline V gene are MGHRA and YSYEKL. The CDR3 sequence: CASSLTSGLVETQYF. The CDR3 DNA is TGCGCCAGCAGCCTAACCTCCGGACTAGTAGAGACCCAGTACTTC.

This clonotype was detected ten times or more. This chain links TRBV28 with TRBJ2-2, with 12 bases aligning to TRBD2. The ends lost 2 bases at V and 7 bases at J; junction bases unmatched: 8. This CDR3 is built from 17 residues. Germline loops: CDR1 MDHEN, CDR2 SYDVKM. DNA of the CDR3: TGTGCCAGCAGTTTACTAGCGGGAGGGCCGCGTGTCGGGGAGCTGTTTTTT. Translated: CASSLLAGGPRVGELFF.

This clonotype was recorded at least ten times. The chain is built from TRBV3-1 and TRBJ1-4; the D gene is possibly TRBD1 (6 bases). The CDR3 runs to 16 residues. The V gene's germline CDR1 is LGHDT and CDR2 YNNKEL (reference sequence). V lost 0 bases and J lost 7, with 15 bases in between. The CDR3 bases are TGTGCCAGCAGCCAAGATCGTGTCCAGGGGACTGAAAAACTGTTTTTT. This codes for CASSQDRVQGTEKLFF.

This chain uses TRBV25-1 with TRBJ2-5, with 11 bases lining up with TRBD1. Trimming at V came to 3 bases and at J to 5 bases, leaving 5 bases not matched to a gene. This CDR3 is 15 amino acids long. CDR1 and CDR2 from the germline V gene are MGHDK and SYGVNS. CDR3 in DNA: TGTGCCAGCAGTGATTCCGGGACAGGGGGTGAGACCCAGTACTTC. Protein sequence: CASSDSGTGGETQYF.

This clonotype has more than one count but fewer than ten. CDR3 coding DNA: TGTGCCAGCAGCGATAGGGGCCTATCCGGCGGGGAGCTGTTTTTT. Translation: CASSDRGLSGGELFF. The chain carries TRBV7-6 and TRBJ2-2, with D perhaps TRBD1 (5 bases). The CDR3 totals 15 residues. Germline V CDR1 and CDR2: SGHVS, FNYEAQ. V gave up 5 bases and J gave up 7 bases, with 17 bases separating them.

This clonotype was counted between two and nine times. A read error may explain this, as a much larger clone is one base away. The chain links TRBV28 to TRBJ2-7; D possibly corresponds to TRBD1 (5 bases). Germline loops: CDR1 MDHEN, CDR2 SYDVKM. CDR3 length: 14 residues. V lost 6 bases, J lost 5 bases, and 17 bases lay in between. CDR3 DNA: TGTGCCAGCAGGACAGAGTCCCGCTTGAACGAGCAGTACTTC. It yields the protein CASRTESRLNEQYF.

This clonotype occurred a few times. The V gene is TRBV28, the J gene TRBJ1-2, with TRBD1 matching over 7 bases. Trimming removed 6 bases from V and 7 bases from J; junction bases left unmatched: 5. Germline V gives CDR1 MDHEN, CDR2 SYDVKM. This CDR3 has 12 amino acids. The CDR3 loop reads CASRSDRVGYTF. CDR3 nucleotides: TGTGCCAGCAGATCAGACAGGGTTGGCTACACCTTC.

This clonotype was picked up a small number of times. The junction differs from germline at one of its ends, possibly a read error. This chain connects TRBV6-1 to TRBJ2-1; TRBD2 matches 9 bases. The CDR3 is 16 amino acids. The germline CDR1 and CDR2 sequences are MNHNS and SASEGT. The DNA of the CDR3 is TGTGCCAGCAGTGAATATAGCGGGAGTCCCTACAATGAGCAGGTCTTC. Protein product: CASSEYSGSPYNEQVF.

The V gene is TRBV2, the J gene TRBJ2-3, with a tentative D call TRBD2 (5 bases). CDR3 length: 15 amino acids. Looked up from germline, CDR1 is SNHLY and CDR2 is FYNNEI. Trimming took 7 bases from V and 2 from J, leaving 16 bases between them. The CDR3 sequence: CASTRLSANTDTQYF. CDR3 DNA sequence: TGTGCCAGCACTCGACTTAGCGCGAACACAGATACGCAGTATTTT.

J is TRBJ2-7 and V is TRBV6-6; D unresolved. Trimming took off 0 bases at V and 7 bases at J, with 4 bases between the two ends. The CDR3 has 11 residues. Germline V gives CDR1 MNHNY, CDR2 SVGAGI (reference sequence). CDR3 coding DNA: TGTGCCAGCAGTTACTCGACTGAGCAGTACTTC. Its translation is CASSYSTEQYF.

There are many counts of this clonotype. The rearrangement links TRBV27 to TRBJ2-7; D is perhaps TRBD1 (6 bases). Germline assignment: CDR1 MNHEY and CDR2 SMNVEV (reference sequence). The CDR3 has 15 amino acids. The ends were cut back, 6 bases at V and 0 bases at J, with 15 bases in the middle. The CDR3 sequence: CASRKNRDTSYEQYF. The CDR3 bases are TGTGCCAGCAGAAAGAACCGGGACACCTCCTACGAGCAGTACTTC.

This clonotype has a handful of counts. The chain joins TRBV20-1 to TRBJ2-2, with 7 bases that match TRBD1. The V segment lost 8 bases and the J segment 4 bases; nucleotides outside the gene matches: 10. The germline gives CDR1 DFQATT, CDR2 SNEGSKA (reference sequence). The CDR3 runs to 14 residues. The CDR3 loop reads CSSSRGQVTGELFF. The CDR3 coding sequence is TGCAGTTCCTCTAGGGGGCAAGTCACCGGGGAGCTGTTTTTT.

The sample holds many counts of this clonotype. The chain recombines TRBV6-1 with TRBJ1-1, with D possibly TRBD1 on 5 matching bases. V was shortened by 5 bases and J by 1 base, with 17 bases between the two germline ends. The V gene's germline CDR1 is MNHNS and CDR2 SASEGT. This CDR3 spans 16 amino acids. The CDR3 here is CASSFTRDQGNTEAFF. CDR3 DNA sequence: TGTGCCAGCAGTTTCACGCGGGACCAAGGGAACACTGAAGCTTTCTTT.

Comments on this clonotype: This CDR3 fails to terminate in the conserved phenylalanine or tryptophan, so it likely reflects a read error. The chain recombines TRBV12-3 or TRBV12-4 with TRBJ1-1, with D perhaps TRBD1 (6 bases). The CDR3 consists of 11 residues. V was trimmed by 6 bases and J by 8 bases, leaving 10 bases between them. CDR3 protein: CASSIDREAFL. CDR3 bases: TGTGCCAGCAGCATCGACAGGGAAGCTTTCCTT.

There are many counts of this clonotype. The rearrangement links TRBV7-2 to TRBJ2-2; no clear D gene. Germline values: CDR1 SGHTA, CDR2 FQGNSA. The CDR3 covers 13 residues. Deletions cut 4 bases from V and 7 bases from J, with 10 bases between. CDR3 residues: CASSSWSGGELFF. CDR3 sequence (DNA): TGTGCCAGCAGCTCATGGTCCGGCGGGGAGCTGTTTTTT.

This clonotype occurred many times. J is TRBJ2-7 and V is TRBV10-2, with 9 bases identical to TRBD2. J lost 2 bases, V lost 1 base, and 3 bases had no gene match. CDR3 length: 15 amino acids. In germline, CDR1 is WSHSY, CDR2 SAAADI. CDR3 in DNA: TGCGCCAGCAGTGAGTATGGCGGGAGGGCCTACGAGCAGTACTTC. This translates into CASSEYGGRAYEQYF.

As concerns this clonotype: A much more abundant neighbour one base away suggests this may be a read error. V gene TRBV6-2 or TRBV6-3 combines with J gene TRBJ2-3; possibly TRBD1 or TRBD2 for D (5 bases each). The CDR3 sequence is 14 residues long. Deletions cut 2 bases from V and 4 bases from J, with 10 bases between. Germline CDR1 reads MNHEY; CDR2 reads SVGEGT. DNA of the CDR3: TGTGCCAGCAGTTACGCCGGGACCCCAGATACGCAGTATTTT. Protein sequence: CASSYAGTPDTQYF.

There are many counts of this clonotype. This chain joins TRBV24-1 and TRBJ2-5; D is unresolved. CDR1 and CDR2 (germline): KGHDR, SFDVKD. CDR3 length: 14 residues. The V gene lost 8 bases and the J gene lost 2 bases, with 14 bases spanning the gap. The CDR3 DNA reads as TGTGCCACCAATAGCAACGGACCTCAAGAGACCCAGTACTTC. Amino acid sequence: CATNSNGPQETQYF.

The table lists this clonotype with many counts. The chain employs TRBV28 and TRBJ2-5, with a tentative D call TRBD1 (6 bases). Trimming cost V 8 bases and J 5 bases, with 15 bases left between them. This CDR3 has 13 amino acids. Germline V gene lookup returns CDR1 MDHEN and CDR2 SYDVKM. The CDR3: CASRQARPETQYF. In nucleotides, the CDR3 is TGTGCCAGCCGACAGGCCAGACCTGAGACCCAGTACTTC.

A note on this clonotype: Mismatch with germline at one junction end may stem from a read error. The gene calls are TRBV28 and TRBJ2-3; the match to TRBD2 covers 7 bases. This CDR3 has 16 residues. Germline V gene sequence: CDR1 MDHEN, CDR2 SYDVKM. The CDR3 is CAGSLRTSWGTDTQYF. CDR3 coding DNA: TGTGCCGGCAGTTTAAGGACTAGTTGGGGCACAGATACGCAGTATTTT.